The text below deals with one T cell receptor (beta chain). The antigen remains unidentified. Measured with immunoSEQ multiplex PCR; TCRdb has only the in-frame clones, and not every one. The sample lists approximately 28,000 clones; approximately 80% were seen once. The V gene's germline CDR1 is LNHNV and CDR2 YYDKDF (reference sequence). This CDR3 has 15 residues. V gave up 0 bases and J gave up 1 base, with 9 bases separating them. This record belongs to a study of blood T cell dynamics during melanoma immunotherapy. Study information: Metastatic melanoma patients received first-line pembrolizumab or nivolumab plus ipilimumab.

Findings and limits, study-wide: Clones driving repertoire changes may be melanoma-specific or general immune activation.

Time point specified: week 3, after first cycle of checkpoint inhibitor. Apart from two fast progressors, RECIST 1.1 response was judged 12 weeks post-infusion. This TCR derives from a human donor with melanoma. Source: blood, taken from a patient treated with checkpoint blockade. This chain uses TRBV15 with TRBJ1-1; D call uncertain. The CDR3 loop reads CATSRDRRENTEAFF. The CDR3 DNA follows: TGTGCCACCAGCAGAGATCGGCGGGAGAACACTGAAGCTTTCTTT. Based on the CDR3 plus reference TRBV15 and TRBJ1-1, the full variable domain is DAMVIQNPRYQVTQFGKPVTLSCSQTLNHNVMYWYQQKSSQAPKLLFHYYDKDFNNEADTPDNFQSRRPNTSFCFLDIRSPGLGDTAMYLCATSRDRRENTEAFFGQGTRLTVV.